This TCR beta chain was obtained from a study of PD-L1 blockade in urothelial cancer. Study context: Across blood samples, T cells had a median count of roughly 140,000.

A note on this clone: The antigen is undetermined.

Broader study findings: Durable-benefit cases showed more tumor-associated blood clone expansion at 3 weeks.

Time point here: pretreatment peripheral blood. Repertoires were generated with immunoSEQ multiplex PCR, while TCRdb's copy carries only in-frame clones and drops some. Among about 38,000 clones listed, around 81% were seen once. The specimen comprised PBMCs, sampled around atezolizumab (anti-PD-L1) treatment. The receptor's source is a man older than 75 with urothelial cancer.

CDR3: CASSTASGVSYNEQFF. The CDR3 region has the DNA TGTGCCAGCAGCACCGCTAGCGGGGTCTCCTACAATGAGCAGTTCTTC. The chain carries TRBV7-2 and TRBJ2-1, with TRBD2 identical over 9 bases. In germline, CDR1 is SGHTA, CDR2 FQGNSA. This CDR3 is built from 16 residues. J lost 0 bases, V lost 5 bases, and 5 bases had no gene match.